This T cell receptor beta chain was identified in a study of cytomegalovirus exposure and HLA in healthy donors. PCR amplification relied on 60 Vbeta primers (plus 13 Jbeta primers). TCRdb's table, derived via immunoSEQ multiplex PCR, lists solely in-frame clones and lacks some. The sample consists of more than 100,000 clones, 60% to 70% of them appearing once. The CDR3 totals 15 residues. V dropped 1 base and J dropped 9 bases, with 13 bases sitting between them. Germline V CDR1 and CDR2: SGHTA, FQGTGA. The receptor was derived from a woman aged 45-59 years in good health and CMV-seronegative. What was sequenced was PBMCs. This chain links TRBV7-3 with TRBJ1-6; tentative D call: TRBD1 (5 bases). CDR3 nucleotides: TGTGCCAGCAGCTTAAGTGCAGGGCGGGGTTCACCCCTCCACTTT. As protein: CASSLSAGRGSPLHF.